A single sample gave rise to the 21 T cell receptor beta chains below, sequenced in a study of T cells after posttransplantation cyclophosphamide (dated by TCRdb to 2016 to 2017). The receptor library was made with the immunoSEQ multiplex PCR assay. TCRdb's version of the immuneACCESS table is confined to in-frame rearrangements and falls short of the full clone set. An unresolved V gene accounts for under half of the shortfall where checked; the remainder is of unknown origin. This sample gives some 3,100 clones in total; more than 80% of them show up just once. Roughly 7% of the sample lies in the top ten. Per the publication, the treatment or condition label means: high-dose cyclophosphamide on days +3 and +4 as single-agent GVHD prophylaxis. For conditioning, the PTCy patients got busulfan and fludarabine, then a related or unrelated marrow graft, followed by cyclophosphamide on days +3 and +4.

The material sequenced was PBMCs, taken after allogeneic stem cell transplant with posttransplant cyclophosphamide. All receptors come from a female patient between 50 and 59 years old who received an allogeneic stem cell transplant from an unrelated donor, was CMV-positive, and had acute and chronic GVHD. The graft donor may be the source of some T cells after a transplant.

Written as DNA, the CDR3 is TGTGCCAGCAGTCCCGAATGGGGGAGGCCGAGCTCCTACGAGCAGTACTTC. The encoded protein is CASSPEWGRPSSYEQYF. The chain couples TRBV28 to TRBJ2-7; D might be TRBD2 (6 bases). This CDR3 is built from 17 residues. The V gene lost 5 bases and the J gene lost 0 bases, with 20 bases spanning the gap. The germline gives CDR1 MDHEN, CDR2 SYDVKM.

The chain links TRBV11-1 to TRBJ1-1; 9 bases line up with TRBD1. CDR1 and CDR2 from the germline V gene are SGHAT and FQDESV (reference sequence). This CDR3 region has 13 residues. V lost 5 bases to trimming and J lost 4 bases; unmatched junction nucleotides: 2. The CDR3 DNA sequence: TGTGCCAGCAGCCCGACAGGGGGCACTGAAGCTTTCTTT. It translates to CASSPTGGTEAFF.

V is TRBV28 and J is TRBJ2-3; TRBD2 aligns across 7 bases. Germline values: CDR1 MDHEN, CDR2 SYDVKM. The ends lost 5 bases at V and 3 bases at J; junction bases unmatched: 8. The CDR3 loop spans 15 amino acids. DNA for the CDR3: TGTGCCAGCAGTCTCGGGGGGATCGGGACAGATACGCAGTATTTT. It encodes CASSLGGIGTDTQYF.

The rearrangement joins TRBV10-2 to TRBJ2-3; D remains ambiguous. This CDR3 has 14 residues. With 3 bases removed from V and 2 bases from J, the gap between germline ends came to 9 bases. Per the germline V gene, CDR1 is WSHSY and CDR2 is SAAADI. This CDR3 reads CASSDSSFTDTQYF. The DNA of the CDR3 is TGCGCCAGCAGTGATAGCAGTTTCACAGATACGCAGTATTTT.

By share of the sample, this clone is large. The V call is TRBV4-1, the J call TRBJ2-1, with a weak D call TRBD1 (6 bases). The germline V gene has CDR1 MGHRA and CDR2 YSYEKL. Trimming removed 6 bases from V and 0 bases from J, with 12 bases in between. This CDR3 is 15 amino acids long. The CDR3 coding sequence is TGCGCCAGCAGACACAGGGCCAGCTCCTACAATGAGCAGTTCTTC. Residues: CASRHRASSYNEQFF.

The J gene is TRBJ1-4, the V gene TRBV5-1; maybe TRBD1 (6 bases). V dropped 2 bases and J dropped 5 bases, with 10 bases sitting between them. CDR3 length equals 14 residues. Germline CDR1 reads SGHRS; CDR2 reads YFSETQ. The CDR3 bases are TGCGCCAGCAGCTTACAGGGTCAAAATGAAAAACTGTTTTTT. Its translation is CASSLQGQNEKLFF.

This clone was detected only once. The chain employs TRBV5-1 and TRBJ1-1; possible D gene TRBD1, 6 bases. Trimming left V 3 bases short and J 2 bases short, with 11 bases between. The CDR3 contains 14 residues. Per germline, CDR1 SGHRS and CDR2 YFSETQ. The CDR3 bases are TGCGCCAGCAGCTCAGGGGCCGGTAACACTGAAGCTTTCTTT. This translates into CASSSGAGNTEAFF.

The chain joins TRBV12-5 to TRBJ1-1; D is unclear. Germline V gives CDR1 LGHNT, CDR2 FRNRAP. V was shortened by 0 bases and J by 4 bases, with 12 bases between the two germline ends. The CDR3 has 15 residues. CDR3 bases: TGTGCTAGTGGTTTGGTAAAGTCGTGGCCCACTGAAGCTTTCTTT. Its protein product is CASGLVKSWPTEAFF.

The J gene is TRBJ2-5, the V gene TRBV11-1; TRBD2 matches 9 bases. Germline CDR1 is SGHAT and CDR2 is FQDESV (reference sequence). The CDR3 covers 17 residues. The ends lost 7 bases at V and 5 bases at J; junction bases unmatched: 17. The CDR3: CASTKEGLAGGHETQYF. DNA for the CDR3: TGTGCCAGCACCAAAGAAGGTCTGGCGGGGGGGCATGAGACCCAGTACTTC.

The J gene is TRBJ2-1, the V gene TRBV29-1, with D perhaps matching TRBD2 (6 bases). Trimming pared 3 bases from V and 0 bases from J, leaving 15 bases between. In germline, CDR1 is SQVTM, CDR2 ANQGSEA. This CDR3 comprises 16 residues. The CDR3 loop is CSVDDVETSSYNEQFF. The CDR3 coding sequence is TGCAGCGTTGATGACGTGGAGACTAGCTCCTACAATGAGCAGTTCTTC.

The chain couples TRBV5-1 to TRBJ2-6; D perhaps matches TRBD1 (6 bases). CDR3 length equals 18 residues. Per the germline V gene, CDR1 is SGHRS and CDR2 is YFSETQ. Trimming took off 0 bases at V and 1 base at J, with 14 bases between the two ends. The CDR3 nucleotides are TGCGCCAGCAGCTTGGAGGGCAGGGGTGTGTCTGGGGCCAACGTCCTGACTTTC. This gives the protein CASSLEGRGVSGANVLTF. Together with reference TRBV5-1 and TRBJ2-6, the CDR3 gives the full variable domain: KAGVTQTPRYLIKTRGQQVTLSCSPISGHRSVSWYQQTPGQGLQFLFEYFSETQRNKGNFPGRFSGRQFSNSRSEMNVSTLELGDSALYLCASSLEGRGVSGANVLTFGAGSRLTVL.

This clone was observed a single time. V is TRBV7-9 and J is TRBJ1-6; 7 positions match TRBD1. There are 15 residues in the CDR3. Per germline, CDR1 SEHNR and CDR2 FQNEAQ (reference sequence). The V segment lost 6 bases and the J segment 2 bases; nucleotides outside the gene matches: 4. CDR3 protein: CASRRTGAYNSPLHF. Here the CDR3 DNA reads TGTGCCAGCAGGCGAACAGGGGCCTATAATTCACCCCTCCACTTT.

The chain is built from TRBV28 and TRBJ1-5; D remains unclear. In germline, CDR1 is MDHEN, CDR2 SYDVKM. V shed 3 bases and J shed 2 bases, with 14 bases lying between them. The CDR3 has 16 residues. The chain's CDR3 is CASSFYRRVGNQPQHF. The CDR3 coding sequence is TGTGCCAGCAGTTTTTATAGGAGGGTTGGCAATCAGCCCCAGCATTTT.

The V call is TRBV30, the J call TRBJ1-6; possibly TRBD1 for D (5 bases). From germline, CDR1 is GTSNPN and CDR2 SVGIG (reference sequence). This CDR3 has 12 amino acids. Trimming removed 1 base from V and 9 bases from J, with 7 bases in between. CDR3 protein: CAWSEGFSPLHF. The CDR3 DNA sequence: TGTGCCTGGAGTGAGGGGTTTTCACCCCTCCACTTT.

The genes are TRBV6-5 and TRBJ2-7, with D possibly matching TRBD1 (8 bases). Trimming stripped 8 bases from V and 4 bases from J, with 15 bases between. The CDR3 runs 13 residues. Per germline, CDR1 MNHEY and CDR2 SVGAGI. The CDR3 nucleotides read TGTGCCAGCCGAAACAGGGGGGGGTACGAGCAGTACTTC. This codes for CASRNRGGYEQYF.

V usage is TRBV19 and J usage is TRBJ2-5; a possible D gene is TRBD2 (6 bases). Germline V gives CDR1 LNHDA, CDR2 SQIVND (reference sequence). The CDR3 loop spans 16 amino acids. The germline V and J ends were trimmed by 7 bases and 0 bases, with 18 bases remaining between them. CDR3 nucleotide sequence: TGTGCCAGTACCCCAGGTAGCGGTCCGTACCAAGAGACCCAGTACTTC. Amino acid sequence: CASTPGSGPYQETQYF.

This sequence joins TRBV14 and TRBJ1-2; D remains unclear. The CDR3 runs 15 residues. Trimming cost V 0 bases and J 4 bases, with 12 bases left between them. Germline assignment: CDR1 SGHDN and CDR2 FVKESK. CDR3 nucleotide sequence: TGTGCCAGCAGCCAAGATCAGGACTTTGGCTATGGCTACACCTTC. The encoded protein is CASSQDQDFGYGYTF.

The chain couples TRBV6-1 to TRBJ2-1; 11 nucleotides line up with TRBD2. Germline V CDR1 and CDR2: MNHNS, SASEGT. V trimming: 7 bases; J trimming: 1 base; junction bases outside the gene matches: 3. The CDR3 length is 15 residues. The DNA of the CDR3 is TGTGCCAGCATAGCGGGGGGGATTTCCTACAATGAGCAGTTCTTC. Encoded protein: CASIAGGISYNEQFF.

With respect to this clone: Other DNA sequences within the sample encode an identical CDR3. The J gene is TRBJ1-1, the V gene TRBV6-1; 7 bases fit TRBD1. CDR1 MNHNS and CDR2 SASEGT come from the germline V gene. This CDR3 has 12 amino acids. J lost 5 bases, V lost 5 bases, and 2 bases had no gene match. CDR3 sequence (DNA): TGTGCCAGCAGTAGACAGGGTACTGAAGCTTTCTTT. As protein: CASSRQGTEAFF.

There are a few counts of this clone. This chain uses TRBV13 with TRBJ2-7, with a possible D match to TRBD1 (5 bases). Trimming cost V 2 bases and J 5 bases, with 7 bases left between them. Per the germline V gene, CDR1 is PRHDT and CDR2 is FYEKMQ (reference sequence). This CDR3 is 12 amino acids long. The CDR3 DNA sequence: TGTGCCAGCAGCTTACAGGGTCACGAGCAGTACTTC. It yields the protein CASSLQGHEQYF. Supplemented by reference TRBV13 and TRBJ2-7, the full variable domain reads AAGVIQSPRHLIKEKRETATLKCYPIPRHDTVYWYQQGPGQDPQFLISFYEKMQSDKGSIPDRFSAQQFSDYHSELNMSSLELGDSALYFCASSLQGHEQYFGPGTRLTVT.

The CDR3 sequence is CASSYREKVAEAFF. The CDR3 bases are TGTGCCAGCAGTTATCGGGAAAAGGTCGCTGAAGCTTTCTTT. The chain couples TRBV6-5 to TRBJ1-1, with D unresolved. The CDR3 covers 14 residues. V was pared by 3 bases and J by 6 bases, with 14 bases between. Germline assignment: CDR1 MNHEY and CDR2 SVGAGI.